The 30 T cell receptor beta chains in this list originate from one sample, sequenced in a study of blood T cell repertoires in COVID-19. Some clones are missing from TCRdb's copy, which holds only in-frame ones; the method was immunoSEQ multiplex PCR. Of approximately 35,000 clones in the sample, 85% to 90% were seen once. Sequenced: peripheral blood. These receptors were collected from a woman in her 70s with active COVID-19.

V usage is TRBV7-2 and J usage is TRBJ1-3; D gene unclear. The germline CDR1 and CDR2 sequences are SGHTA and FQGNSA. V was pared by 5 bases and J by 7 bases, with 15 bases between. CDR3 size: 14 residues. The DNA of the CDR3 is TGTGCCAGCAGCCCTATAGGGAGTGGGAACACCATATATTTT. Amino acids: CASSPIGSGNTIYF. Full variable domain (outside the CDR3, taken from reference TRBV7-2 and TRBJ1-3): GAGVSQSPSNKVTEKGKDVELRCDPISGHTALYWYRQSLGQGLEFLIYFQGNSAPDKSGLPSDRFSAERTGGSVSTLTIQRTQQEDSAVYLCASSPIGSGNTIYFGEGSWLTVV.

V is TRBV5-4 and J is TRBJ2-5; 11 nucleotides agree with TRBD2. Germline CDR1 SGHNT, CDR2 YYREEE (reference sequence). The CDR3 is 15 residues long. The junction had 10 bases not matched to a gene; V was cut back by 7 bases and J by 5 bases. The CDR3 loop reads CASRYSGGAGETQYF. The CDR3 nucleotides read TGTGCCAGCCGCTATAGCGGGGGGGCGGGGGAGACCCAGTACTTC.

The CDR3 coding sequence is TGTGCCAGCGCGCAATCCTATAATTCACCCCTCCACTTT. This translates into CASAQSYNSPLHF. J is TRBJ1-6 and V is TRBV12-3 or TRBV12-4; D gene ambiguous. CDR3 length: 13 amino acids. V was shortened by 8 bases and J by 1 base, with 6 bases between the two germline ends.

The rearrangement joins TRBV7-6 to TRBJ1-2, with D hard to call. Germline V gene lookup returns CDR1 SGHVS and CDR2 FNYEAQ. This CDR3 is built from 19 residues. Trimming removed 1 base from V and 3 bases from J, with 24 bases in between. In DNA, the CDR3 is TGTGCCAGCAGCTTAGAAGACGGGCCCCGGGGAAGTACTGACTATGGCTACACCTTC. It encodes CASSLEDGPRGSTDYGYTF.

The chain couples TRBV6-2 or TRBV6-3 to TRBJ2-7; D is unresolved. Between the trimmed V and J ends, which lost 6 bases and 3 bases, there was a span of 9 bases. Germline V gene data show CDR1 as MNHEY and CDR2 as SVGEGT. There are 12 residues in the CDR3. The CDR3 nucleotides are TGTGCCAGCAGCTATAACTTCTACGAGCAGTACTTC. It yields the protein CASSYNFYEQYF.

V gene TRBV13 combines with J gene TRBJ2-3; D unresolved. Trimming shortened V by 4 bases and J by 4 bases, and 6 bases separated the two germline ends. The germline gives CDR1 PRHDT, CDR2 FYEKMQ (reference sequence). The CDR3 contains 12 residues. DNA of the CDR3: TGTGCCAGCAGCTCGTCCCCAGATACGCAGTATTTT. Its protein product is CASSSSPDTQYF.

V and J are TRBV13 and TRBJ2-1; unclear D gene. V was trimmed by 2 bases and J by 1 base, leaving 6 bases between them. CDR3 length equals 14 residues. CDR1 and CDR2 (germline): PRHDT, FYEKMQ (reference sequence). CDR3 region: CASSLSRSYNEQFF. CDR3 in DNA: TGTGCCAGCAGCTTATCTAGGTCCTACAATGAGCAGTTCTTC.

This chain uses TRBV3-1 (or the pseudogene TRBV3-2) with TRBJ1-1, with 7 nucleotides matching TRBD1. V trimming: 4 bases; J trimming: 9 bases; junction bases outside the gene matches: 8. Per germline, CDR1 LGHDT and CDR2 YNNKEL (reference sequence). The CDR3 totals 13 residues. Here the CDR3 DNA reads TGTGCCAGCAGCCTAGGACAGGATAGACAAGCTTTCTTT. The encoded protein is CASSLGQDRQAFF.

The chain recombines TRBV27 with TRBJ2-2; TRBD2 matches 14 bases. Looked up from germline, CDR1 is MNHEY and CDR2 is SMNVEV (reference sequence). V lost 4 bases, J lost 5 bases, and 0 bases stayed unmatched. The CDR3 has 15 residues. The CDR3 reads CASSWTSGGTGELFF. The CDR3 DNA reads TGTGCCAGCAGTTGGACTAGCGGGGGGACCGGGGAGCTGTTTTTT.

CDR3 bases: TGCGCCAGCAGTCAAATCAGCGGGGGGGCCTACGAGCAGTACTTC. This translates into CASSQISGGAYEQYF. The chain uses TRBV23-1 and TRBJ2-7, with TRBD2 identical over 10 bases. TRBV23-1 is an ORF, and what it does is uncertain. The length of the CDR3 is 15 residues. The junction had 3 bases not matched to a gene; V was cut back by 2 bases and J by 2 bases.

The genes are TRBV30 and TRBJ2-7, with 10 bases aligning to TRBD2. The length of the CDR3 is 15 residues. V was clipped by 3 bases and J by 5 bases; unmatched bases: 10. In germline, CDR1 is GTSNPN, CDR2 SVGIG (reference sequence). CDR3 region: CAWREPSGGMNEQYF. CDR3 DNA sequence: TGTGCCTGGAGGGAACCTAGCGGGGGTATGAACGAGCAGTACTTC.

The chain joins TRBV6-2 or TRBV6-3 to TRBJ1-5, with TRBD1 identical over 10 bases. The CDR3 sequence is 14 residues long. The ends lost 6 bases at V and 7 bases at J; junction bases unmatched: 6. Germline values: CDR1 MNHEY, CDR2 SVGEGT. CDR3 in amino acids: CASSPGQGDQPQHF. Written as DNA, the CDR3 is TGTGCCAGCAGCCCTGGACAGGGGGACCAGCCCCAGCATTTT.

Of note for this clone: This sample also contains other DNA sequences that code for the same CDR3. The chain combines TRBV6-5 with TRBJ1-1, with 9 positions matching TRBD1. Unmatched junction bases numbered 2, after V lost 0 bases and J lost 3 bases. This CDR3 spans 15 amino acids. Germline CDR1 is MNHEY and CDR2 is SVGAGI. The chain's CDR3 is CASSYSRTGDTEAFF. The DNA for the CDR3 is TGTGCCAGCAGTTACTCTCGGACAGGGGACACTGAAGCTTTCTTT.

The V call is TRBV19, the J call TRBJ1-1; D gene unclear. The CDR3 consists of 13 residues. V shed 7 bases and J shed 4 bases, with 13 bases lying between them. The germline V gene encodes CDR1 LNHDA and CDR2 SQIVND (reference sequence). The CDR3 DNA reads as TGTGCCAGTACCCCAACAGCGGGCACTGAAGCTTTCTTT. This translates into CASTPTAGTEAFF.

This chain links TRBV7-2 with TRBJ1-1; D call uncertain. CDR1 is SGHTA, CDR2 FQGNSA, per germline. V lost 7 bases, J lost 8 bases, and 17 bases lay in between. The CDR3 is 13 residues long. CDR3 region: CASKPYNLKEAFF. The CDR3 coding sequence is TGTGCCAGCAAACCATACAATTTGAAAGAAGCTTTCTTT. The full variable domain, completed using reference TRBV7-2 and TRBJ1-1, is GAGVSQSPSNKVTEKGKDVELRCDPISGHTALYWYRQSLGQGLEFLIYFQGNSAPDKSGLPSDRFSAERTGGSVSTLTIQRTQQEDSAVYLCASKPYNLKEAFFGQGTRLTVV.

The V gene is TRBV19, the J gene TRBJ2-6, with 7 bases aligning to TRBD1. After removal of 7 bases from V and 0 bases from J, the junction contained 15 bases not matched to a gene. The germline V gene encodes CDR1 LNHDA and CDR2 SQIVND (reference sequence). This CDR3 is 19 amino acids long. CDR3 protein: CASTQGRTGVLSGANVLTF. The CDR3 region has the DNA TGTGCCAGTACCCAGGGTAGGACAGGCGTTCTCTCTGGGGCCAACGTCCTGACTTTC.

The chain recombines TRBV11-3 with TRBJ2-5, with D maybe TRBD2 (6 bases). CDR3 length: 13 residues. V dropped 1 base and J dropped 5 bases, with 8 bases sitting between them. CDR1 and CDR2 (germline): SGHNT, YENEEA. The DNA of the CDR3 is TGTGCCAGCAGCTTAGTACGGGGGGAGACCCAGTACTTC. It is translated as CASSLVRGETQYF.

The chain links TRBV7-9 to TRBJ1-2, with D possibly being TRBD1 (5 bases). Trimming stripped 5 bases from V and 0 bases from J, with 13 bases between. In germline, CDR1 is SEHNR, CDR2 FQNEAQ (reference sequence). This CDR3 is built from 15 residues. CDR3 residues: CASSPQTAPNYGYTF. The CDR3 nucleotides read TGTGCCAGCAGCCCGCAGACAGCACCTAACTATGGCTACACCTTC.

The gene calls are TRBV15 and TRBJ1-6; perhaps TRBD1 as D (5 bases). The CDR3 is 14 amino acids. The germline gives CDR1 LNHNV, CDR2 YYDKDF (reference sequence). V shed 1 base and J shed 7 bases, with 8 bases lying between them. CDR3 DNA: TGTGCCACCAGCAGAGGGTCAGGGAATTCACCCCTCCACTTT. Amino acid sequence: CATSRGSGNSPLHF.

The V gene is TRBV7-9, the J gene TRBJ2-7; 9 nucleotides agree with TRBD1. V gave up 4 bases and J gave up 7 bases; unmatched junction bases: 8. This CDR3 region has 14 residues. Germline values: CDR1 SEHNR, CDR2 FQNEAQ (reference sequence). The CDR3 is CASSSRTGAEEQYF. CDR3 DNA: TGTGCCAGCAGCTCCCGGACAGGGGCGGAAGAGCAGTACTTC.

The CDR3 bases are TGTGCCAGCAGTACAAACACCTATAATTCACCCCTCCACTTT. This translates into CASSTNTYNSPLHF. The V call is TRBV28, the J call TRBJ1-6; D is ambiguous. The V end lost 5 bases, the J end lost 2 bases, and 7 bases lay between the germline ends. Germline values: CDR1 MDHEN, CDR2 SYDVKM. This CDR3 is 14 amino acids long.

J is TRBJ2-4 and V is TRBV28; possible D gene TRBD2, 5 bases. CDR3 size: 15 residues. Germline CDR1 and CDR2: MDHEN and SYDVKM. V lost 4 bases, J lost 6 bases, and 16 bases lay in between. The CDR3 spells CASSSPRRSGNIQYF. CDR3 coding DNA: TGTGCCAGCAGTTCCCCCCGGAGGTCCGGAAACATTCAGTACTTC.

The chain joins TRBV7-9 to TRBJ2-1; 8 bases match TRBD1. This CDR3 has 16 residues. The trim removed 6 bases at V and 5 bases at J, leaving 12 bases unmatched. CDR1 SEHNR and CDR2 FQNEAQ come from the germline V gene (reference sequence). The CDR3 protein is CASSKRGTGSNNEQFF. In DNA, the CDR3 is TGTGCCAGCAGTAAGCGCGGGACAGGCAGTAACAATGAGCAGTTCTTC.

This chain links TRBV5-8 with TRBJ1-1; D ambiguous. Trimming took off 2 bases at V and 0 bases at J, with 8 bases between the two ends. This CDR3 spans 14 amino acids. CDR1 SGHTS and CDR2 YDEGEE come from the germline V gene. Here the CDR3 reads CASSFRHVNTEAFF. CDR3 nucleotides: TGTGCCAGCAGCTTCAGACACGTGAACACTGAAGCTTTCTTT.

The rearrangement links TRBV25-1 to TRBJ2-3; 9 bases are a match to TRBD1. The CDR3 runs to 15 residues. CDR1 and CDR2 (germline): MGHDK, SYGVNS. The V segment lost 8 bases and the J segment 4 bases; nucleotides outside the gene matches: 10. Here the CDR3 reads CASQGQGTSSDTQYF. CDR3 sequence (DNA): TGTGCCAGCCAAGGACAGGGGACCTCATCAGATACGCAGTATTTT.

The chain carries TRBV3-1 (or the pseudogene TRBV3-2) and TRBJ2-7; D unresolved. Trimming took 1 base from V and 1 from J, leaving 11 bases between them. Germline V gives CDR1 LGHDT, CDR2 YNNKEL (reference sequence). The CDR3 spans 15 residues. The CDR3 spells CASSQAPGSSYEQYF. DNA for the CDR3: TGTGCCAGCAGCCAAGCTCCTGGCAGTTCCTACGAGCAGTACTTC.

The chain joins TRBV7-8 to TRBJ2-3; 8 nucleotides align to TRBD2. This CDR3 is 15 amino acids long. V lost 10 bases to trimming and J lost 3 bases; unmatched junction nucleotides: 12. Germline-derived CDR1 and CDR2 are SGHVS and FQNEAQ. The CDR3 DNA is TGTGCCACCACCCCAATCGGGGGGGGTACAGATACGCAGTATTTT. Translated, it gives CATTPIGGGTDTQYF.

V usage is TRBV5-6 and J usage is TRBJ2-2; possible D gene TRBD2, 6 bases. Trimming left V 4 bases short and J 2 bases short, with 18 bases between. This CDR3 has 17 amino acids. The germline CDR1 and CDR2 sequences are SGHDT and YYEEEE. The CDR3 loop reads CASSDQKGRGNTGELFF. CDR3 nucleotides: TGTGCCAGCAGCGACCAGAAGGGGCGGGGCAACACCGGGGAGCTGTTTTTT.

CDR3 protein: CASSYAGNTEAFF. The CDR3 DNA sequence: TGTGCCAGCAGTTACGCAGGGAACACTGAAGCTTTCTTT. The V and J genes are TRBV6-6 and TRBJ1-1; D not resolved. Germline CDR1 MNHNY, CDR2 SVGAGI (reference sequence). The CDR3 runs 13 residues. V lost 2 bases to trimming and J lost 1 base, with 5 bases between them.

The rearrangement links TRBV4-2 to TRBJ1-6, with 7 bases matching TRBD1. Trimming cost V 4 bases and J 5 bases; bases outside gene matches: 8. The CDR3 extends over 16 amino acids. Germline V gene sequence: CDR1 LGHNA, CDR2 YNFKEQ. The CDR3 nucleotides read TGTGCCAGCAGCCGCGACAGGGCGAGTAATAATTCACCCCTCCACTTT. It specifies CASSRDRASNNSPLHF.